The T cell receptor beta chain under discussion was sequenced for a study of beta chain features in type 1 diabetes. cDNA synthesis used the whole RNA isolate, giving expressed TCRB sequences. Sequencing used immunoSEQ multiplex PCR; TCRdb keeps in-frame clones, though not all of them. The table includes under 150,000 clones, 48% detected once. Specimen: Tregs from blood. The receptor was derived from a man aged 18 to 35 in good health.

The CDR3 DNA reads as TGTGCCAGCAGTGAAGTGAACGGACTCAATCAGCCCCAGCATTTT. Protein sequence: CASSEVNGLNQPQHF. The rearrangement joins TRBV6-1 to TRBJ1-5; D remains unclear. Trimming left V 1 base short and J 3 bases short, with 10 bases between. There are 15 residues in the CDR3. CDR1 MNHNS and CDR2 SASEGT come from the germline V gene.